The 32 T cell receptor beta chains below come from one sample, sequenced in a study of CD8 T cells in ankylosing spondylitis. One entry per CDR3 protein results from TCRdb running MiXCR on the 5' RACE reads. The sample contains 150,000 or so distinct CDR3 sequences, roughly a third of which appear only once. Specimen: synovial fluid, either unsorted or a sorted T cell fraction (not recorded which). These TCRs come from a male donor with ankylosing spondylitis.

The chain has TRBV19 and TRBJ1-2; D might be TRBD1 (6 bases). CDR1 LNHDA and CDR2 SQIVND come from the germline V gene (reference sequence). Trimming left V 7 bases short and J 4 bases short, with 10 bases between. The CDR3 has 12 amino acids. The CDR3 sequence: CASMDSFYGYTF. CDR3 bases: TGTGCCAGTATGGACAGCTTCTATGGCTACACCTTC.

The CDR3 region is CASSGAPNDLLAKNIQYF. CDR3 in DNA: TGTGCCAGCAGTGGAGCACCCAACGACCTCCTAGCCAAAAACATTCAGTACTTC. The chain carries TRBV6-1 and TRBJ2-4; no firm D call. Trimming stripped 4 bases from V and 0 bases from J, with 19 bases between. The germline CDR1 and CDR2 sequences are MNHNS and SASEGT. This CDR3 has 18 amino acids.

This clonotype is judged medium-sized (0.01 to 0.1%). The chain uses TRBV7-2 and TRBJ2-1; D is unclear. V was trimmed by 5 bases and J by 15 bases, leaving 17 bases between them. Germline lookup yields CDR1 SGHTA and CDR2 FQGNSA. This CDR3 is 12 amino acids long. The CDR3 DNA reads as TGTGCCAGCAGCCAAGGGAAGGCCTCCGTGTTCTTC. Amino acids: CASSQGKASVFF.

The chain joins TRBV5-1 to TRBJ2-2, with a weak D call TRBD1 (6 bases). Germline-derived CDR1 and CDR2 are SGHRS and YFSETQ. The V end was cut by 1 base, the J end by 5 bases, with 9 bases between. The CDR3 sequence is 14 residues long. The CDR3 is CASSLTGPTGELFF. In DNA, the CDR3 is TGCGCCAGCAGCTTGACAGGGCCTACCGGGGAGCTGTTTTTT.

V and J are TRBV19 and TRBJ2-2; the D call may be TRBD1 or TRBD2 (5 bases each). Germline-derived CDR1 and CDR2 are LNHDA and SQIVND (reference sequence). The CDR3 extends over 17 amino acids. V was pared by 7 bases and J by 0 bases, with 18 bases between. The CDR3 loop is CASTPDWGNPNTGELFF. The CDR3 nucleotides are TGTGCCAGTACCCCTGATTGGGGGAACCCGAACACCGGGGAGCTGTTTTTT.

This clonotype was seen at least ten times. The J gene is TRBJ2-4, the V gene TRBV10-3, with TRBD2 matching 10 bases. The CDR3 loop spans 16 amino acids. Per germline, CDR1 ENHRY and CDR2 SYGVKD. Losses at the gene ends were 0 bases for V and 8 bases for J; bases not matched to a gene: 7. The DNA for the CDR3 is TGTGCCATCAGTGAGTCACAGCGGGGGGGCCACGACATTCAGTACTTC. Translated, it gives CAISESQRGGHDIQYF.

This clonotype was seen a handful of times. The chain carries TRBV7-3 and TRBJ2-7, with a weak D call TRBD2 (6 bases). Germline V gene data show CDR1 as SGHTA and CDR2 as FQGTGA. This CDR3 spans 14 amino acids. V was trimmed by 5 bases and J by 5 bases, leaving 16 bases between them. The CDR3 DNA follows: TGTGCCAGCAGCCACGGAGGGTTTGGCAACGAGCAGTACTTC. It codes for CASSHGGFGNEQYF.

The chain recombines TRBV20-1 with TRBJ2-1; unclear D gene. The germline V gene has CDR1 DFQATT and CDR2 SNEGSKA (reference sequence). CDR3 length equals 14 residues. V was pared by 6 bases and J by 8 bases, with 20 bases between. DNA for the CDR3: TGCAGTGCGCCGCCAGCGTTCGCTGGGGATGAGCAGTTCTTC. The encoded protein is CSAPPAFAGDEQFF.

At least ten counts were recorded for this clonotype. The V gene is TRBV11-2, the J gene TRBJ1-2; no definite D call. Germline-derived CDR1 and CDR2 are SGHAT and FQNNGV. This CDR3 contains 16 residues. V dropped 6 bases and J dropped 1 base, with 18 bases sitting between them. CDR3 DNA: TGTGCCAGCAGTCCCGGGAGGGCAAATCTTAACTATGGCTACACCTTC. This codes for CASSPGRANLNYGYTF. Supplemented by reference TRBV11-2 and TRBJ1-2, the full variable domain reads EAGVAQSPRYKIIEKRQSVAFWCNPISGHATLYWYQQILGQGPKLLIQFQNNGVVDDSQLPKDRFSAERLKGVDSTLKIQPAKLEDSAVYLCASSPGRANLNYGYTFGSGTRLTVV.

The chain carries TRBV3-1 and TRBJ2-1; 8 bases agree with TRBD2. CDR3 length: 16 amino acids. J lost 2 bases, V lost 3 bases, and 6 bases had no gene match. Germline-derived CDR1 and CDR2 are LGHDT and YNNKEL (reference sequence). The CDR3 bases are TGTGCCAGCAGCCACGGAGCGGGAGTCCCCTACAATGAGCAGTTCTTC. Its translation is CASSHGAGVPYNEQFF.

CDR3 amino acids: CASSLGGTGEGRSGYTF. The DNA of the CDR3 is TGTGCCAGCAGCTTAGGGGGGACAGGGGAAGGACGTTCTGGCTACACCTTC. This chain connects TRBV7-9 to TRBJ1-2; 10 bases align to TRBD1. V was clipped by 1 base and J by 7 bases; unmatched bases: 12. The CDR3 loop spans 17 amino acids. The germline V gene has CDR1 SEHNR and CDR2 FQNEAQ (reference sequence).

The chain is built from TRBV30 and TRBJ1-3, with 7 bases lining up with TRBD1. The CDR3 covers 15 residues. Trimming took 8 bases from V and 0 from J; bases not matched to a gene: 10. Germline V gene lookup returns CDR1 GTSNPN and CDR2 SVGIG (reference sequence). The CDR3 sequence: CAGSRGQSSGNTIYF. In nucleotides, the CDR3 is TGTGCCGGATCAAGGGGACAGAGCTCTGGAAACACCATATATTTT.

The CDR3 nucleotides read TGTGCCAGCAGCGTAGGGCTAGCGGGAGGCTCCTACAATGAGCAGTTCTTC. Translation gives CASSVGLAGGSYNEQFF. The chain is built from TRBV9 and TRBJ2-1; 11 bases match TRBD2. The CDR3 runs to 17 residues. The germline V gene has CDR1 SGDLS and CDR2 YYNGEE. V shed 0 bases, J shed 0 bases, and the junction held 2 bases outside the gene matches.

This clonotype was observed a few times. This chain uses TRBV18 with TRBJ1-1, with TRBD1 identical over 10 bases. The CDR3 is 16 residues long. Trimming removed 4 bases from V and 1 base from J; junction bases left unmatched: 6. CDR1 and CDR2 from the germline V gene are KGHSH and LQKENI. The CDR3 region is CASSRDRGRENTEAFF. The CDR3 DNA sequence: TGTGCCAGCTCACGCGACAGGGGGCGGGAGAACACTGAAGCTTTCTTT.

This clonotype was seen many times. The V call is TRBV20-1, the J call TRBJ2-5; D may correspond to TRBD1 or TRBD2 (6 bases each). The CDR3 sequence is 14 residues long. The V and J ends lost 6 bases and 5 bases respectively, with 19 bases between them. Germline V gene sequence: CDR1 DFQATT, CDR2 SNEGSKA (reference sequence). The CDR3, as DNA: TGCAGTGCCCGGAGGGGGGTAGGAATGGAGACCCAGTACTTC. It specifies CSARRGVGMETQYF.

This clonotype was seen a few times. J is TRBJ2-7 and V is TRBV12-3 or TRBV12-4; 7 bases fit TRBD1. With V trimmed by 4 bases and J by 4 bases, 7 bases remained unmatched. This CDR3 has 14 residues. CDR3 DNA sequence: TGTGCCAGCAGTTCCACAGACAGGGCATACGAGCAGTACTTC. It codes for CASSSTDRAYEQYF.

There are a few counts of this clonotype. The CDR3 DNA reads TGTGCCACCTGGGGGAGGGCATATAGCAATCAGCCCCAGCATTTT. Amino acids: CATWGRAYSNQPQHF. The V call is TRBV6-2 or TRBV6-3, the J call TRBJ1-5, with D perhaps TRBD1 (5 bases). Germline loops: CDR1 MNHEY, CDR2 SVGEGT. CDR3 length: 15 residues. The germline V and J ends were trimmed by 10 bases and 0 bases, with 16 bases remaining between them.

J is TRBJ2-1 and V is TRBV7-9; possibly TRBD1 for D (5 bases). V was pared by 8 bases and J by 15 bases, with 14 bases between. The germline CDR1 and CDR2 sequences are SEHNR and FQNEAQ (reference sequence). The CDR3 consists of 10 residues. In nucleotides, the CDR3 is TGTGCCAGCGGGGCTACGGTCGGGTTCTTC. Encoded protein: CASGATVGFF.

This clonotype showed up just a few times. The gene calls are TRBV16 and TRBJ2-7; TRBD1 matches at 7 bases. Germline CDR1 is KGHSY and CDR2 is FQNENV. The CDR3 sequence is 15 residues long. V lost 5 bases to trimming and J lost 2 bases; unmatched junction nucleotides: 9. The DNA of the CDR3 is TGTGCCAGCAGCAAAAGGGGACAGTGGGCCTACGAGCAGTACTTC. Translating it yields CASSKRGQWAYEQYF.

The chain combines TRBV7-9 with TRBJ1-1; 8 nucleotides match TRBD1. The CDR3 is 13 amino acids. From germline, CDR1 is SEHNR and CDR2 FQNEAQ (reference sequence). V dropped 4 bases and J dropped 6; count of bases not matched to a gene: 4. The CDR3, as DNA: TGTGCCAGCAGCTCGACAGGGGTCCCTGAAGCTTTCTTT. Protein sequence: CASSSTGVPEAFF.

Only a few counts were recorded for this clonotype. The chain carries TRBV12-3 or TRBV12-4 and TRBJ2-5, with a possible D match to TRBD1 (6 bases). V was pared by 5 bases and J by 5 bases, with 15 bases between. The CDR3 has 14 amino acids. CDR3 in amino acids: CASSTGTKRETQYF. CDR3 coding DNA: TGTGCCAGCAGTACAGGGACAAAGAGGGAGACCCAGTACTTC.

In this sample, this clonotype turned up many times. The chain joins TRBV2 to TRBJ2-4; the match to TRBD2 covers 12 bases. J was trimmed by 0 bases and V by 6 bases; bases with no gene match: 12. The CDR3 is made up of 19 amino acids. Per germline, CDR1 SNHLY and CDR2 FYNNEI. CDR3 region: CASRERTSGTTLAKNIQYF. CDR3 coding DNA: TGTGCCAGCAGGGAGAGGACTAGCGGGACAACATTAGCCAAAAACATTCAGTACTTC.

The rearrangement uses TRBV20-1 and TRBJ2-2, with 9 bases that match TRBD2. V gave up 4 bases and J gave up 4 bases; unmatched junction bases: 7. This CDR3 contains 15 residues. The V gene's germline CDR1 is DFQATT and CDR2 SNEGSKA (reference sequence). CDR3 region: CSAKPSGTGTGELFF. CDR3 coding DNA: TGCAGTGCTAAGCCTAGCGGGACGGGCACCGGGGAGCTGTTTTTT.

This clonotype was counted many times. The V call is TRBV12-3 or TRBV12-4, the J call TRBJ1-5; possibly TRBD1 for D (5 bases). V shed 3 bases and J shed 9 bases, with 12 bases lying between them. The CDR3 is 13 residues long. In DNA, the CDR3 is TGTGCCAGCAGTTTGGCCTCCGGGGGGCCCCAGCATTTT. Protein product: CASSLASGGPQHF.

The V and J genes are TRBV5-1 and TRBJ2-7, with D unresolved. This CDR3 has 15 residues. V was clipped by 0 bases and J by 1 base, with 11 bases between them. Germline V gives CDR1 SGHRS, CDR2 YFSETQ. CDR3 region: CASSLADQRSYEQYF. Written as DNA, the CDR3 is TGCGCCAGCAGCTTGGCGGACCAGAGGTCCTACGAGCAGTACTTC.

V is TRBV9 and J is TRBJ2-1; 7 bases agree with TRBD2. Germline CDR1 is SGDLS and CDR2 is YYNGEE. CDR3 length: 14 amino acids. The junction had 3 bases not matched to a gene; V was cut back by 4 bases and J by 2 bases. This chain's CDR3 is CASSFAGAYNEQFF. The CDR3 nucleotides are TGTGCCAGCAGCTTCGCGGGGGCCTACAATGAGCAGTTCTTC.

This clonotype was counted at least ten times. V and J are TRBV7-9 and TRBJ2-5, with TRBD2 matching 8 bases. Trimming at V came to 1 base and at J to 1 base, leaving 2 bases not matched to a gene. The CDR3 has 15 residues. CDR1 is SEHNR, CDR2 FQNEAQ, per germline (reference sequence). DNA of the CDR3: TGTGCCAGCAGCTTAGTTAGCGGGGCCCAAGAGACCCAGTACTTC. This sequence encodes CASSLVSGAQETQYF.

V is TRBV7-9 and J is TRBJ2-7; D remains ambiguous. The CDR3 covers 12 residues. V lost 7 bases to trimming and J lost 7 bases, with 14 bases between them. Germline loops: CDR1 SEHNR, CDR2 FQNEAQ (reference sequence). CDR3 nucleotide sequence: TGTGCCAGCAACCTCGTGGGTAGAGAGCAGTACTTC. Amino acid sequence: CASNLVGREQYF. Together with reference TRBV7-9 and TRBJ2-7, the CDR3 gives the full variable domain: DTGVSQNPRHKITKRGQNVTFRCDPISEHNRLYWYRQTLGQGPEFLTYFQNEAQLEKSRLLSDRFSAERPKGSFSTLEIQRTEQGDSAMYLCASNLVGREQYFGPGTRLTVT.

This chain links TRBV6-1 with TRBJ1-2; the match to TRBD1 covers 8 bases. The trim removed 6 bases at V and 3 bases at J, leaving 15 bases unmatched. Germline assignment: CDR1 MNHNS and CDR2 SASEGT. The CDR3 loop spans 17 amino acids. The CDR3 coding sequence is TGTGCCAGCAGCCGGACAGGGCCGATAAGAGTAGACTATGGCTACACCTTC. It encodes CASSRTGPIRVDYGYTF.

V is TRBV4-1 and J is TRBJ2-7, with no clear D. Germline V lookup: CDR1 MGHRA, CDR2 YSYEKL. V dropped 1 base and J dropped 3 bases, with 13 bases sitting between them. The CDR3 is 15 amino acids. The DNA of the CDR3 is TGCGCCAGCAGCCAAGCCGCAAGAAGCCTCTACGAGCAGTACTTC. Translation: CASSQAARSLYEQYF.

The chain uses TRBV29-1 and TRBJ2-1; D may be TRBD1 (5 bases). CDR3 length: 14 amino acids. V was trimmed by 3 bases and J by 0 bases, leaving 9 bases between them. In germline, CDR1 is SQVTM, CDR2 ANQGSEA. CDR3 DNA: TGCAGCGTTGAGGGGCGTAGCTCCTACAATGAGCAGTTCTTC. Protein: CSVEGRSSYNEQFF.

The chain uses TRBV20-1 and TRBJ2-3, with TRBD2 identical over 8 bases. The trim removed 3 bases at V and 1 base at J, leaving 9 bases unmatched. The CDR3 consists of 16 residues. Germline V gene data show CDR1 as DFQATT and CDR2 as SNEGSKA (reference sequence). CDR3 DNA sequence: TGCAGTGCTAGCCCTCTAGCGGGCCGGGGCACAGATACGCAGTATTTT. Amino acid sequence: CSASPLAGRGTDTQYF.